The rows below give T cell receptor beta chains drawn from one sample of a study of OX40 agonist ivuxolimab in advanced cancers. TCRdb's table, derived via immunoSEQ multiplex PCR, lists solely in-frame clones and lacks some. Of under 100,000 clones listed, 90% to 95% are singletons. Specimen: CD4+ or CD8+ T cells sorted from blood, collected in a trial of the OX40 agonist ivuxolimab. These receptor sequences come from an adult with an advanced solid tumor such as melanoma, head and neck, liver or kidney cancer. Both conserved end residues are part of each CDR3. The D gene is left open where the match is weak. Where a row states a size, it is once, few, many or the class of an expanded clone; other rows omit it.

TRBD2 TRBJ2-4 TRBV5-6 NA CASSQAPGLAGVAKNIQYF TGTGCCAGCAGCCAAGCGCCTGGACTAGCGGGAGTAGCCAAAAACATTCAGTACTTC
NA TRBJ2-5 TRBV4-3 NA CASSLAVGGQETQYF TGCGCCAGCAGCCTTGCCGTGGGGGGTCAAGAGACCCAGTACTTC
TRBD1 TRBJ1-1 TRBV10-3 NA CAISGATGQGDTEAFF TGTGCCATCAGTGGGGCTACGGGACAGGGGGACACTGAAGCTTTCTTT
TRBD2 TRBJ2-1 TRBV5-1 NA CASSSRGLGAGGTSEQFF TGCGCCAGCAGCTCCCGGGGTTTGGGAGCGGGAGGCACAAGCGAGCAGTTCTTC
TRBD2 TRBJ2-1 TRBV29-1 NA CSVTSSAGVKAEQFF TGCAGCGTCACCTCGTCAGCGGGAGTAAAGGCTGAGCAGTTCTTC
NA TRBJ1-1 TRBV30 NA CAFRKERVPEAFF TGTGCCTTCCGCAAGGAGCGGGTTCCTGAAGCTTTCTTT
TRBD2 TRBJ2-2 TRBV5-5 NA CASSLSLAGANTGELFF TGTGCCAGCAGCTTATCTCTAGCGGGGGCGAACACCGGGGAGCTGTTTTTT
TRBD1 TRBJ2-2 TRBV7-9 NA CASSLDRGYTGELFF TGTGCCAGCAGCTTAGACAGGGGATACACCGGGGAGCTGTTTTTT
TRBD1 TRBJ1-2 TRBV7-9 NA CASKPGGALVDGYTF TGTGCCAGCAAGCCAGGGGGAGCCTTAGTTGATGGCTACACCTTC
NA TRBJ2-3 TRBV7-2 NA CASSPRNTDTQYF TGTGCCAGCAGCCCGCGAAATACAGATACGCAGTATTTT
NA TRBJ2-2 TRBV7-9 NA CASSSQGFWLFF TGTGCCAGCAGCTCCCAGGGGTTTTGGCTGTTTTTT
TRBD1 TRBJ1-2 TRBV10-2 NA CASNLGQGDYGYTF TGCGCCAGCAATTTGGGACAGGGGGACTATGGCTACACCTTC
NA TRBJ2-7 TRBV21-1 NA CASSKGVVQEFNYEQYF TGTGCCAGCAGCAAAGGAGTGGTACAGGAGTTTAACTACGAGCAGTACTTC
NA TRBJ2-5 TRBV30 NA CAQTRQIQETQYF TGTGCCCAGACCCGACAGATCCAAGAGACCCAGTACTTC
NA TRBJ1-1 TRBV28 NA CASTMGTTRAFF TGTGCCAGCACAATGGGGACCACAAGAGCTTTCTTT
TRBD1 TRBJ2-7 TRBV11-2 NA CASSFYGQGSYEQYF TGTGCCAGCAGCTTCTATGGACAGGGCTCCTACGAGCAGTACTTC
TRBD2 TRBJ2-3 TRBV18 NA CASSPRTSGSGDTQYF TGTGCCAGCTCCCCAAGGACTAGCGGGAGTGGTGATACGCAGTATTTT
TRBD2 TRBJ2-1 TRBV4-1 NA CASSQGASGSVEQFF TGCGCCAGCAGCCAAGGGGCTAGCGGGTCGGTTGAGCAGTTCTTC
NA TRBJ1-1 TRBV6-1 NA CASSEVGGGTAEAFF TGTGCCAGCAGTGAAGTTGGAGGGGGTACGGCTGAAGCTTTCTTT
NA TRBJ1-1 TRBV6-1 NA CASSEAGSREAFF TGTGCCAGCAGTGAAGCGGGCAGCCGTGAAGCTTTCTTT
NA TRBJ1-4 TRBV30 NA CAWNRDGEKLFF TGTGCCTGGAACAGGGATGGAGAAAAACTGTTTTTT
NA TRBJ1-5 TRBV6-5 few CASRIGTVSNQPQHF TGTGCCAGCAGAATCGGGACGGTTAGCAATCAGCCCCAGCATTTT
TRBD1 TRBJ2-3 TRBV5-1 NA CASSWTGRTDTQYF TGCGCCAGCAGCTGGACAGGGCGCACAGATACGCAGTATTTT
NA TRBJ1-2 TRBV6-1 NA CASSDTYGYTF TGTGCCAGCAGTGATACCTATGGCTACACCTTC
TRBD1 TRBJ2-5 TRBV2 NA CASSAQRGQGLKTQYF TGTGCCAGCAGCGCCCAAAGGGGACAGGGCCTAAAGACCCAGTACTTC
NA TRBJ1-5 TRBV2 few CASSEALADQPQHF TGTGCCAGCAGTGAAGCCCTCGCAGATCAGCCCCAGCATTTT
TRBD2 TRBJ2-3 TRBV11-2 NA CASSLGAGAADTQYF TGTGCCAGCAGCTTAGGGGCGGGAGCTGCAGATACGCAGTATTTT
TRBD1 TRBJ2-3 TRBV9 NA CASSVKGGGLGTGKADTQYF TGTGCCAGCAGCGTAAAAGGCGGGGGTTTGGGGACAGGGAAAGCAGATACGCAGTATTTT
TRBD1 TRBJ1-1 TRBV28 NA CASSFPTGGYTEAFF TGTGCCAGCAGTTTCCCGACAGGGGGGTACACTGAAGCTTTCTTT
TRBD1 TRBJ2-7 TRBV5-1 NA CASSPGTGWTEEQYF TGCGCCAGCAGCCCCGGGACAGGTTGGACCGAGGAGCAGTACTTC
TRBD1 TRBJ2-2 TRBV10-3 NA CAISVDRGAGELFF TGTGCCATCAGTGTGGACAGGGGGGCCGGGGAGCTGTTTTTT
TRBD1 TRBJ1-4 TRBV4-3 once CASSLLPGGEEKLFF TGCGCCAGCAGCCTACTCCCAGGGGGGGAGGAAAAACTGTTTTTT
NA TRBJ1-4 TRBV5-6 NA CASSLAGRYNEKLFF TGTGCCAGCAGCTTGGCCGGCCGATATAATGAAAAACTGTTTTTT
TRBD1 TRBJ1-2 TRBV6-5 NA CAGSYLAGGDGYTF TGTGCCGGCAGTTACCTCGCAGGGGGCGATGGCTACACCTTC
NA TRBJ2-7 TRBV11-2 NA CASSLLYSAPYEQYF TGTGCCAGCAGCTTATTATATTCAGCACCCTACGAGCAGTACTTC
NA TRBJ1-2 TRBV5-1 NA CASSLDTGDYGYTF TGCGCCAGCAGCTTGGATACAGGCGACTATGGCTACACCTTC
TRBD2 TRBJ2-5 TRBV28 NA CASSSGLAGMKETQYF TGTGCCAGCAGTTCGGGACTAGCGGGCATGAAAGAGACCCAGTACTTC
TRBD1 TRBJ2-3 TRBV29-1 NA CSGEQGSTDTQYF TGCAGCGGGGAACAGGGGTCGACAGATACGCAGTATTTT
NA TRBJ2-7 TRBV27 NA CASSLVWGPYEQYF TGTGCCAGCAGCCTGGTTTGGGGGCCCTACGAGCAGTACTTC
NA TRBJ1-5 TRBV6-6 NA CASRPSGVGQPQHF TGTGCCAGCAGGCCCTCGGGGGTAGGTCAGCCCCAGCATTTT
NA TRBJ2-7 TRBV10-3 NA CAISGRDGSSYEQYF TGTGCCATCAGTGGTCGGGACGGCAGCTCCTACGAGCAGTACTTC
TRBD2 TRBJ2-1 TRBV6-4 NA CASSPGGRSYNEQFF TGTGCCAGCAGTCCGGGGGGTAGGAGCTACAATGAGCAGTTCTTC
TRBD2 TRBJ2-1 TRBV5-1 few CASSHSSGSRNEQFF TGCGCCAGCAGCCATAGTAGCGGGAGTAGGAATGAGCAGTTCTTC
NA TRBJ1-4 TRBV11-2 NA CASSLGSSRGIDEKLFF TGTGCCAGCAGCTTAGGATCCTCCAGGGGAATTGATGAAAAACTGTTTTTT
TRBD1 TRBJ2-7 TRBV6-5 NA CASSYSTGTGTYEQYF TGTGCCAGCAGTTACTCGACAGGGACAGGAACCTACGAGCAGTACTTC
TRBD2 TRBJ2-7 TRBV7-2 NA CASSSLGTSGRAYEQYF TGTGCCAGCAGCTCGCTAGGGACTAGCGGGAGGGCCTACGAGCAGTACTTC